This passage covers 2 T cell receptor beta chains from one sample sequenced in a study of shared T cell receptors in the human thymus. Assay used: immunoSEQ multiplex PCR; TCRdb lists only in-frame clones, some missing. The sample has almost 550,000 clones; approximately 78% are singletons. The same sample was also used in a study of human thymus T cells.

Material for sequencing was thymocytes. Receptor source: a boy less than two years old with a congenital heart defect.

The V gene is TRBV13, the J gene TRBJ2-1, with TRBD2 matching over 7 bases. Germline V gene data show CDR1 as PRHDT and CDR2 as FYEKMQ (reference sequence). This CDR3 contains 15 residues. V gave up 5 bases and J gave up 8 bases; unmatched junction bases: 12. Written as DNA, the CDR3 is TGTGCCAGCAGCCTTGCAACTAGTGGGGGGGATGAGCAGTTCTTC. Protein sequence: CASSLATSGGDEQFF.

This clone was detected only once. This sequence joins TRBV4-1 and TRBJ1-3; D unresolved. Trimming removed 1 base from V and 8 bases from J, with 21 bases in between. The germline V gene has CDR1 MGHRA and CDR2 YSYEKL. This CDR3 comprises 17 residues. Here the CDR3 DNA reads TGCGCCAGCAGCCAAGTGGCCGCGGGTGAGTTCGTGGACACCATATATTTT. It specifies CASSQVAAGEFVDTIYF.